The 32 T cell receptor beta chains presented below share a single source sample, sequenced in a study of liver allograft versus peripheral blood T cells. In the study overall: Recipients' peripheral blood T cell receptor repertoires were compared with those in transplanted livers.

TCRdb reprocessed the reads via MiXCR and lists one record per CDR3 protein. This table holds thousands of distinct CDR3 sequences, about a sixth found once. These receptors were taken from a human patient who had a liver transplant. The T cells may come from the graft donor.

By share, this clonotype ranks as medium-sized. The CDR3 reads CAISTPDRGRVENEQFF. Here the CDR3 DNA reads TGTGCCATCAGTACTCCCGACAGGGGGCGAGTAGAGAATGAGCAGTTCTTC. The rearrangement links TRBV10-3 to TRBJ2-1; 10 positions agree with TRBD1. The germline V gene has CDR1 ENHRY and CDR2 SYGVKD. CDR3 length equals 17 residues. V trimming: 5 bases; J trimming: 7 bases; junction bases outside the gene matches: 14.

V is TRBV2 and J is TRBJ1-3; no clear D. The CDR3 spans 14 residues. From germline, CDR1 is SNHLY and CDR2 FYNNEI. The ends were cut back, 5 bases at V and 1 base at J, with 9 bases in the middle. The CDR3 DNA reads TGTGCCAGCAGTCCCAAATTTTCTGGAAACACCATATATTTT. It specifies CASSPKFSGNTIYF.

The rearrangement links TRBV30 to TRBJ1-1; no definite D call. The ends were cut back, 5 bases at V and 7 bases at J, with 14 bases in the middle. Germline values: CDR1 GTSNPN, CDR2 SVGIG (reference sequence). This CDR3 is 12 amino acids long. The CDR3 is CAWAPGADEAFF. DNA for the CDR3: TGTGCCTGGGCACCGGGAGCTGATGAAGCTTTCTTT.

V is TRBV12-3 or TRBV12-4 and J is TRBJ2-2; D uncertain. CDR3 length: 12 residues. The germline V and J ends were trimmed by 1 base and 8 bases, with 5 bases remaining between them. In DNA, the CDR3 is TGTGCCAGCAGTTTAGGGTTTGGGGAGCTGTTTTTT. This sequence encodes CASSLGFGELFF.

This clonotype was recorded many times. The DNA for the CDR3 is TGTGCCAGCAAGGCGGCTTCTGCGGGAAACACCATATATTTT. Its translation is CASKAASAGNTIYF. The chain recombines TRBV27 with TRBJ1-3; D is unresolved. Germline CDR1 and CDR2: MNHEY and SMNVEV (reference sequence). V gave up 7 bases and J gave up 4 bases, with 14 bases separating them. The CDR3 length is 14 residues.

By frequency in the sample, this clonotype is medium-sized (0.01 to 0.1%). This chain uses TRBV18 with TRBJ1-1; D unclear. Germline CDR1 and CDR2: KGHSH and LQKENI. The V and J ends lost 5 bases and 6 bases respectively, with 13 bases between them. The CDR3 extends over 13 amino acids. Here the CDR3 DNA reads TGTGCCAGCTCAGAGACTGTCCCGGCTGAAGCTTTCTTT. It codes for CASSETVPAEAFF.

This clonotype was observed a handful of times. The chain has TRBV25-1 and TRBJ2-3; 9 nucleotides line up with TRBD1. Germline loops: CDR1 MGHDK, CDR2 SYGVNS. The CDR3 runs to 16 residues. V trimming: 10 bases; J trimming: 3 bases; junction bases outside the gene matches: 14. The CDR3 DNA follows: TGTGCCACTACCCAACGAGGACAGGGGAGAACAGATACGCAGTATTTT. This translates into CATTQRGQGRTDTQYF.

This clonotype was counted only a few times. The V gene is TRBV30, the J gene TRBJ2-2; D ambiguous. V dropped 3 bases and J dropped 6 bases, with 14 bases sitting between them. CDR1 is GTSNPN and CDR2 is SVGIG in the germline V gene (reference sequence). This CDR3 contains 14 residues. The CDR3 DNA sequence: TGTGCCTGGAGGGGTTTAGGGAATCCCGGGGAGCTGTTTTTT. This gives the protein CAWRGLGNPGELFF. Drawing the rest from reference TRBV30 and TRBJ2-2, the complete variable domain is SQTIHQWPATLVQPVGSPLSLECTVEGTSNPNLYWYRQAAGRGLQLLFYSVGIGQISSEVPQNLSASRPQDRQFILSSKKLLLSDSGFYLCAWRGLGNPGELFFGEGSRLTVL.

DNA for the CDR3: TGCAGTGCTAGCCCCGACAGATACAATGAGCAGTTCTTC. This sequence encodes CSASPDRYNEQFF. The rearrangement links TRBV20-1 to TRBJ2-1; TRBD1 might be the D (5 bases). Germline CDR1 DFQATT, CDR2 SNEGSKA (reference sequence). V lost 3 bases, J lost 4 bases, and 10 bases lay in between. The CDR3 length is 13 residues.

This clonotype is labeled medium-sized. The rearrangement joins TRBV6-5 to TRBJ1-4, with 9 bases lining up with TRBD1. Trimming took 1 base from V and 8 from J; bases not matched to a gene: 8. Germline-derived CDR1 and CDR2 are MNHEY and SVGAGI. CDR3 length: 16 amino acids. The CDR3 spells CASSYLDDRGFEKLFF. The CDR3 DNA reads as TGTGCCAGCAGTTACTTGGACGACAGGGGGTTCGAAAAACTGTTTTTT.

This clonotype is deemed medium-sized. The V gene is TRBV19, the J gene TRBJ1-5; no firm D call. Between the trimmed V and J ends, which lost 7 bases and 1 base, there was a span of 14 bases. Germline lookup yields CDR1 LNHDA and CDR2 SQIVND (reference sequence). This CDR3 contains 15 residues. In nucleotides, the CDR3 is TGTGCCAGTACCACCACTGGGGTCAGCAATCAGCCCCAGCATTTT. Residues: CASTTTGVSNQPQHF.

By share, this clonotype counts as medium-sized. The rearrangement uses TRBV6-5 and TRBJ2-7, with TRBD1 identical over 9 bases. CDR1 is MNHEY and CDR2 is SVGAGI in the germline V gene. CDR3 length: 15 residues. V trimming: 4 bases; J trimming: 2 bases; junction bases outside the gene matches: 6. The CDR3 DNA reads as TGTGCCAGCAGTTCCTTCCGGGACAGGGCCTACGAGCAGTACTTC. Residues: CASSSFRDRAYEQYF.

The V gene is TRBV11-1, the J gene TRBJ2-1; tentative D call: TRBD2 (5 bases). CDR1 and CDR2 from the germline V gene are SGHAT and FQDESV (reference sequence). This CDR3 spans 13 amino acids. With 5 bases removed from V and 2 bases from J, the gap between germline ends came to 7 bases. The CDR3: CASSTGTYNEQFF. The DNA of the CDR3 is TGTGCCAGCAGCACGGGGACCTACAATGAGCAGTTCTTC.

This clonotype was seen many times. CDR3 protein: CASSRGTAPNTGELFF. The DNA of the CDR3 is TGTGCCAGCAGTCGGGGGACAGCCCCGAACACCGGGGAGCTGTTTTTT. The chain links TRBV25-1 to TRBJ2-2; TRBD1 is a possible D gene (7 bases). The germline V and J ends were trimmed by 5 bases and 0 bases, with 13 bases remaining between them. Germline V gene data show CDR1 as MGHDK and CDR2 as SYGVNS. This CDR3 has 16 residues.

The chain employs TRBV3-1 and TRBJ1-1, with D possibly matching TRBD1 (6 bases). Germline V CDR1 and CDR2: LGHDT, YNNKEL (reference sequence). V lost 1 base and J lost 10, with 22 bases in between. CDR3 length: 16 residues. The CDR3 reads CASSQGVRGAEGGAFF. The CDR3 DNA is TGTGCCAGCAGCCAAGGCGTCAGGGGCGCAGAAGGGGGAGCTTTCTTT. Filled out from reference TRBV3-1 and TRBJ1-1, the complete variable domain reads DTAVSQTPKYLVTQMGNDKSIKCEQNLGHDTMYWYKQDSKKFLKIMFSYNNKELIINETVPNRFSPKSPDKAHLNLHINSLELGDSAVYFCASSQGVRGAEGGAFFGQGTRLTVV.

There are a few counts of this clonotype. The genes are TRBV20-1 and TRBJ2-1; TRBD2 matches at 7 bases. The V gene's germline CDR1 is DFQATT and CDR2 SNEGSKA (reference sequence). The CDR3 loop spans 16 amino acids. J lost 0 bases, V lost 1 base, and 6 bases had no gene match. For the CDR3, the DNA is TGCAGTGCTAGAGGCGCGGGGGTCCCCTCCTACAATGAGCAGTTCTTC. Protein sequence: CSARGAGVPSYNEQFF.

The chain joins TRBV6-5 to TRBJ2-5, with D unresolved. Trimming removed 5 bases at V and 10 bases at J, with 14 bases between. Germline V gene data show CDR1 as MNHEY and CDR2 as SVGAGI. This CDR3 is built from 12 residues. CDR3 protein: CASSSLDDYQYF. The CDR3 region has the DNA TGTGCCAGCAGTAGCCTGGACGATTACCAGTACTTC.

This clonotype appeared a few times. This sequence joins TRBV18 and TRBJ2-7, with D possibly TRBD1 on 7 matching bases. This CDR3 is built from 17 residues. Germline V gene sequence: CDR1 KGHSH, CDR2 LQKENI. V was clipped by 4 bases and J by 3 bases, with 22 bases between them. CDR3 protein: CASSLFGGGELFYEQYF. The CDR3 DNA reads as TGTGCCAGCTCACTATTCGGAGGGGGCGAATTGTTCTACGAGCAGTACTTC.

This clonotype is medium-sized. The V and J genes are TRBV6-6 and TRBJ1-2, with D tentatively TRBD1 (5 bases). CDR1 is MNHNY and CDR2 is SVGAGI in the germline V gene (reference sequence). V lost 6 bases and J lost 8, with 19 bases in between. CDR3 length equals 14 residues. The CDR3 sequence: CASSSLTGFGGYTF. As DNA, the CDR3 is TGTGCCAGCAGCTCCCTCACAGGTTTTGGGGGCTACACCTTC.

This sequence joins TRBV7-4 and TRBJ1-1; the D gene is possibly TRBD1 (5 bases). CDR3 length equals 13 residues. Germline assignment: CDR1 SGHVT and CDR2 SQSDAQ. V shed 9 bases and J shed 5 bases, with 16 bases lying between them. CDR3 region: CARSAGGPTEAFF. CDR3 DNA: TGTGCCAGAAGCGCCGGGGGACCGACTGAAGCTTTCTTT.

By proportion, this clonotype is medium-sized. J is TRBJ1-4 and V is TRBV12-3 or TRBV12-4; 9 nucleotides agree with TRBD1. Trimming removed 1 base from V and 2 bases from J; junction bases left unmatched: 17. The CDR3 totals 21 residues. As DNA, the CDR3 is TGTGCCAGCAGTTTAGTCCTGCGGTACTCGACAGGGGGAGGGACTAATGAAAAACTGTTTTTT. This sequence encodes CASSLVLRYSTGGGTNEKLFF.

In this sample, this clonotype is medium-sized. The genes are TRBV19 and TRBJ1-2; a possible D gene is TRBD1 (5 bases). V was cut by 2 bases and J by 4 bases, with 17 bases left in between. The V gene's germline CDR1 is LNHDA and CDR2 SQIVND (reference sequence). The CDR3 length is 16 residues. This CDR3 is CASSITATEGFYGYTF. The CDR3 coding sequence is TGTGCCAGTAGTATAACCGCGACAGAGGGATTCTATGGCTACACCTTC.

By share, this clonotype ranks as medium-sized. The CDR3 protein is CASIETGVGTEAFF. In DNA form, the CDR3 reads TGTGCCAGTATTGAGACAGGGGTTGGAACTGAAGCTTTCTTT. The rearrangement uses TRBV19 and TRBJ1-1; TRBD1 aligns across 8 bases. Germline V gene lookup returns CDR1 LNHDA and CDR2 SQIVND (reference sequence). J was trimmed by 5 bases and V by 7 bases; bases with no gene match: 9. The CDR3 runs 14 residues.

This clonotype was detected ten times or more. V and J are TRBV5-4 and TRBJ2-2, with D maybe TRBD2 (7 bases). The CDR3 contains 17 residues. The V end was cut by 0 bases, the J end by 7 bases, with 19 bases between. Germline CDR1 and CDR2: SGHNT and YYREEE (reference sequence). Here the CDR3 reads CASSLGGGTPYGGELFF. The DNA for the CDR3 is TGTGCCAGCAGCTTGGGCGGGGGCACCCCTTACGGCGGGGAGCTGTTTTTT. Variable domain in full (rest from reference TRBV5-4 and TRBJ2-2): ETGVTQSPTHLIKTRGQQVTLRCSSQSGHNTVSWYQQALGQGPQFIFQYYREEENGRGNFPPRFSGLQFPNYSSELNVNALELDDSALYLCASSLGGGTPYGGELFFGEGSRLTVL.

This clonotype is labeled medium-sized (0.01 to 0.1%). The chain couples TRBV6-1 to TRBJ1-5, with D tentatively TRBD1 (5 bases). With 8 bases removed from V and 4 bases from J, the gap between germline ends came to 15 bases. The CDR3 is 14 amino acids. The germline CDR1 and CDR2 sequences are MNHNS and SASEGT. The CDR3 nucleotides are TGTGCCAGCGTCACGGGACTCACTAATCAGCCCCAGCATTTT. It encodes CASVTGLTNQPQHF.

This clonotype is labeled as medium-sized. The V gene is TRBV6-5, the J gene TRBJ2-7; weak D call: TRBD1 (6 bases). V was trimmed by 0 bases and J by 3 bases, leaving 6 bases between them. This CDR3 contains 13 residues. CDR1 MNHEY and CDR2 SVGAGI come from the germline V gene. CDR3 nucleotides: TGTGCCAGCAGTTACTCACAGGGCTACGAGCAGTACTTC. Protein: CASSYSQGYEQYF.

There are many counts of this clonotype. The chain uses TRBV27 and TRBJ1-1, with D maybe TRBD1 (5 bases). The CDR3 spans 15 residues. With 7 bases removed from V and 5 bases from J, the gap between germline ends came to 20 bases. Germline assignment: CDR1 MNHEY and CDR2 SMNVEV (reference sequence). CDR3 in amino acids: CASTPNGGSGTEAFF. CDR3 DNA: TGTGCCAGCACCCCGAACGGGGGGAGTGGTACTGAAGCTTTCTTT.

This clonotype is classed as medium-sized. V usage is TRBV7-2 and J usage is TRBJ1-2, with a weak D call TRBD1 (5 bases). The V end lost 7 bases, the J end lost 0 bases, and 15 bases lay between the germline ends. The CDR3 consists of 15 residues. The germline gives CDR1 SGHTA, CDR2 FQGNSA. The CDR3, as DNA: TGTGCCAGCACCCCAGGGAGGCAAGCTAACTATGGCTACACCTTC. Protein: CASTPGRQANYGYTF.

This clonotype was observed at least ten times. V is TRBV6-5 and J is TRBJ1-6; no clear D. V lost 5 bases and J 6 bases, leaving 11 bases between the germline ends. In germline, CDR1 is MNHEY, CDR2 SVGAGI. The length of the CDR3 is 14 residues. The CDR3 DNA reads as TGTGCCAGCAGTCCCCGGGAGTTTAATTCACCCCTCCACTTT. Its translation is CASSPREFNSPLHF.

V gene TRBV20-1 combines with J gene TRBJ2-5; 10 positions agree with TRBD2. Germline V gene data show CDR1 as DFQATT and CDR2 as SNEGSKA (reference sequence). After removal of 2 bases from V and 1 base from J, the junction contained 7 bases not matched to a gene. CDR3 length equals 16 residues. The CDR3 coding sequence is TGCAGTGCTAGAAATATAGGACTAGCGGTCCAAGAGACCCAGTACTTC. Its protein is CSARNIGLAVQETQYF.

The chain uses TRBV24-1 and TRBJ2-3; D is unclear. The CDR3 spans 15 residues. V lost 3 bases, J lost 2 bases, and 11 bases lay in between. Germline-derived CDR1 and CDR2 are KGHDR and SFDVKD. CDR3 in amino acids: CATSDHQDYTDTQYF. CDR3 nucleotide sequence: TGTGCCACCAGTGATCACCAGGATTACACAGATACGCAGTATTTT.

By its share, this clonotype is medium-sized (0.01 to 0.1%). This rearrangement joins TRBV18 to TRBJ1-3; no reliable D call. The germline V gene has CDR1 KGHSH and CDR2 LQKENI. CDR3 length: 15 residues. V was trimmed by 0 bases and J by 0 bases, leaving 6 bases between them. The CDR3 DNA follows: TGTGCCAGCTCACCACCGGGGAACTCTGGAAACACCATATATTTT. Residues: CASSPPGNSGNTIYF.